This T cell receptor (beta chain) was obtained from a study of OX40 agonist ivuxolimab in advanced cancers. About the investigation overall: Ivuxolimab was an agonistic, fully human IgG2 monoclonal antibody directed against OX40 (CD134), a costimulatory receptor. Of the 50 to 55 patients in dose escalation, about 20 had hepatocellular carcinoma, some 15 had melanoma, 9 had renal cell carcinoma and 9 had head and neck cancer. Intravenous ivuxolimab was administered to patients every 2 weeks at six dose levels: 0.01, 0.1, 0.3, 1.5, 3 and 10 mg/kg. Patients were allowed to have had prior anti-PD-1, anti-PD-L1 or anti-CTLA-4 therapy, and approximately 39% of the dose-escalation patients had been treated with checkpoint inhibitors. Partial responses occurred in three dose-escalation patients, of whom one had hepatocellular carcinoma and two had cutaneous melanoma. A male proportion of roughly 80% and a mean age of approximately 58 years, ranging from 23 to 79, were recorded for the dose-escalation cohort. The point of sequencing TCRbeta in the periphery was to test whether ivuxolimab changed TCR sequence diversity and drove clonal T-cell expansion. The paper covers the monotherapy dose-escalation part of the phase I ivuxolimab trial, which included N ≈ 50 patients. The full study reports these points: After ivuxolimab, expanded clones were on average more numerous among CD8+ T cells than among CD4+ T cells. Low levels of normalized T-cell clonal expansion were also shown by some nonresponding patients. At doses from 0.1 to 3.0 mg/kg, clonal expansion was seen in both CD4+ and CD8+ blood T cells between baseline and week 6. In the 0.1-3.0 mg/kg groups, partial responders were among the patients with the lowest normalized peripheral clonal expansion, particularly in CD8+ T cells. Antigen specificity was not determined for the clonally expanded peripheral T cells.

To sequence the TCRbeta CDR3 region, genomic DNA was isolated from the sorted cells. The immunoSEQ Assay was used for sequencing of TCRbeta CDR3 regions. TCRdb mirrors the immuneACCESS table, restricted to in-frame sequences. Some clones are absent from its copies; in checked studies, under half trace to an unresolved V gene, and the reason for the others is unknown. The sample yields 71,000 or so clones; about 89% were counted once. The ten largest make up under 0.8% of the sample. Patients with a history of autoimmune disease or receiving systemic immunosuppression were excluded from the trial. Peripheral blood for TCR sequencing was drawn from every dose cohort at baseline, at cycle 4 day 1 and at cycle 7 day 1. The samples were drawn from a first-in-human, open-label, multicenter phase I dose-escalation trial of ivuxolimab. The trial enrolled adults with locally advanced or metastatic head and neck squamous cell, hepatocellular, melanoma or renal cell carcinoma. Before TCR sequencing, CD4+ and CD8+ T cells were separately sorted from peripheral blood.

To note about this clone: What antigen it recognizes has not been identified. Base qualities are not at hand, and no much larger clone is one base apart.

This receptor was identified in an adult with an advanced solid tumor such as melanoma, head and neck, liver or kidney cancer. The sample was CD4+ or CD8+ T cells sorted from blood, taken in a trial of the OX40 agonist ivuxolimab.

The nucleotides read TGTGCCAGCAGCGCCGGAAGACTAATTTGGGCAGATACGCAGTATTTT. Its protein product is CASSAGRLIWADTQYF. This chain is built from TRBV9 and TRBJ2-3; a tentative D call is TRBD2 (5 bases match). Taken from cysteine to phenylalanine, the CDR3 has 16 residues. Left in the record is the CDR3 DNA by itself, 48 bases read in frame from the first base. CDR1 and CDR2 (SGDLS, YYNGEE) derive from the germline V gene. V loses 3 bases of germline sequence and J loses 4 bases, and the interval between the two ends is 18 bases.